This T cell receptor (beta chain) was recorded in a study of cytomegalovirus exposure and HLA in healthy donors. Findings and caveats of the study: A later analysis reported that several of the most significant clusters appeared to be linked to common viral pathogens, among them Epstein-Barr virus. Investigators reported under 200 TCR beta chains as tied to cytomegalovirus.

Though nominally healthy at sampling, donors likely had unrecorded immune exposures. Comments on this clone: What it recognizes is unknown.

The length of the CDR3 is 14 residues. The V gene lost 5 bases and the J gene lost 7 bases, with 14 bases spanning the gap. Looked up from germline, CDR1 is SEHNR and CDR2 is FQNEAQ (reference sequence). Primers included in the PCR were 60 Vbeta and 13 Jbeta primers. Repertoires were generated with immunoSEQ multiplex PCR, while TCRdb's copy carries only in-frame clones and drops some. The table includes over 75,000 clones, around three quarters detected once. The sequence came from a man aged 55-75 years in good health and CMV-seropositive. Specimen: PBMCs. This chain links TRBV7-9 with TRBJ1-4; D unclear. CDR3 loop: CASSAWSVSEKLFF. As DNA, the CDR3 is TGTGCCAGCAGCGCGTGGTCGGTTTCTGAAAAACTGTTTTTT.